The clone carrying this T cell receptor beta chain has ten or more counts. Its antigen is currently unknown. This entry is derived from a study of T-cell reconstitution after alpha-beta-depleted transplantation in children. Findings and limits, study-wide: Expanded graft clones, several hundred of them, were reportedly the source of alpha-beta T cells about two months after transplant.

The length of the CDR3 is 15 residues. Trimming pared 4 bases from V and 5 bases from J, leaving 17 bases between. The germline V gene has CDR1 MDHEN and CDR2 SYDVKM. A TCRbeta library incorporating unique molecular identifiers was prepared. TCRdb processed the PCR reads anew with MiXCR; each CDR3 protein has one entry. The sample holds 670,000 or so distinct CDR3 sequences, around 13% seen once. The rearrangement joins TRBV28 to TRBJ1-2; a possible D gene is TRBD1 (5 bases). The sequence was collected from a girl under 10 years old with congenital amegakaryocytic thrombocytopenia, due to receive a stem cell transplant. This sample comprised PBMCs, obtained before TCRalphabeta/CD19-depleted stem cell transplant. CDR3 protein: CASSYPREIEYGYTF. In DNA form, the CDR3 reads TGTGCCAGCAGTTATCCCAGGGAGATTGAATATGGCTACACCTTC.